The present T cell receptor beta chain was sequenced within a study of cytomegalovirus exposure and HLA in healthy donors. Study context: Assignment to the Caucasian-associated ancestry cluster applied to around 82% of the 350 to 500 genotyped donors. Study outcomes and limitations: Later analysis demonstrated an association between a missense DCLRE1C variant and TCR beta V- and J-gene trimming. Immune exposure data for these donors was limited to CMV serostatus.

Vbeta (60) and Jbeta (13) primers were used in the PCR. Sequenced by immunoSEQ multiplex PCR; TCRdb stores in-frame clones only, minus some. Of some 180,000 clones listed, roughly 80% are singletons. Germline CDR1 is KGHSH and CDR2 is LQKENI. This CDR3 has 13 residues. The V end was cut by 4 bases, the J end by 4 bases, with 11 bases between. Note on this clone: The antigen remains undetermined.

The chain is built from TRBV18 and TRBJ2-7; a possible D gene is TRBD1 (6 bases). This clonotype was sampled from a male donor in good health and CMV-seronegative. Sequenced: PBMCs. CDR3 coding DNA: TGTGCCAGCTCACAGAATAGGGGGTACGAGCAGTACTTC. It specifies CASSQNRGYEQYF.